The rows below give T cell receptor beta chains drawn from one sample of a study of PD-L1 blockade in urothelial cancer. Method: immunoSEQ multiplex PCR; TCRdb's copy keeps in-frame clones and lacks some. The data contain tens of thousands of clones, 80% to 85% of them singletons. The sample here was PBMCs, taken around atezolizumab (anti-PD-L1) treatment. The source is a man between 65 and 85 years old with urothelial cancer. Each CDR3 is given with its conserved first and last residue. The D gene is left open where the match is weak. Size tells how often a clone was seen (once, few, many) or the class of an expanded clone, and some rows leave it out.

D gene: TRBD1
J gene: TRBJ2-3
V gene: TRBV7-2
clone size: .
CDR3 protein: CASSRLTGNTDTQYF
CDR3 DNA: TGTGCCAGCAGCCGCCTGACAGGGAACACAGATACGCAGTATTTT

D gene: TRBD1
J gene: TRBJ1-2
V gene: TRBV10-2
clone size: .
CDR3 protein: CASRRQGGVYGYTF
CDR3 DNA: TGCGCCAGCCGGCGACAGGGTGGTGTCTATGGCTACACCTTC

D gene: TRBD1
J gene: TRBJ1-1
V gene: TRBV14
clone size: .
CDR3 protein: CASSPRDRGWGTNTEAFF
CDR3 DNA: TGTGCCAGCAGCCCGCGGGACAGGGGTTGGGGGACGAACACTGAAGCTTTCTTT

D gene: TRBD1
J gene: TRBJ1-2
V gene: TRBV7-9
clone size: .
CDR3 protein: CASSGPRQGDGYTF
CDR3 DNA: TGTGCCAGCAGCGGGCCACGACAGGGGGATGGCTACACCTTC

D gene: TRBD1
J gene: TRBJ2-7
V gene: TRBV29-1
clone size: .
CDR3 protein: CSVRETGDIYEQYF
CDR3 DNA: TGCAGCGTTCGCGAGACAGGGGATATCTACGAGCAGTACTTC

D gene: TRBD2
J gene: TRBJ2-7
V gene: TRBV5-1
clone size: .
CDR3 protein: CASTDLAGGDEQYF
CDR3 DNA: TGCGCCAGCACCGACCTAGCGGGAGGCGACGAGCAGTACTTC

D gene: .
J gene: TRBJ2-2
V gene: TRBV18
clone size: .
CDR3 protein: CASSPPGNGNTGELFF
CDR3 DNA: TGTGCCAGCTCACCTCCCGGGAACGGGAACACCGGGGAGCTGTTTTTT

D gene: .
J gene: TRBJ2-4
V gene: TRBV5-5
clone size: once
CDR3 protein: CASSLTPSSAGGNIQYF
CDR3 DNA: TGTGCCAGCAGCCTAACACCTAGCTCCGCCGGCGGTAACATTCAGTACTTC

D gene: TRBD2
J gene: TRBJ2-1
V gene: TRBV27
clone size: .
CDR3 protein: CASIPIAGGSYNEQFF
CDR3 DNA: TGTGCCAGCATCCCCATAGCGGGAGGGAGTTACAATGAGCAGTTCTTC

D gene: TRBD2
J gene: TRBJ2-1
V gene: TRBV14
clone size: .
CDR3 protein: CASSQTLGLAGGRSSYNEQFF
CDR3 DNA: TGTGCCAGCAGCCAAACCCTGGGACTAGCGGGAGGAAGGAGCTCCTACAATGAGCAGTTCTTC

D gene: .
J gene: TRBJ2-1
V gene: TRBV7-2
clone size: .
CDR3 protein: CASSQRLLAHNEQFF
CDR3 DNA: TGTGCCAGCAGCCAACGATTACTAGCCCACAATGAGCAGTTCTTC